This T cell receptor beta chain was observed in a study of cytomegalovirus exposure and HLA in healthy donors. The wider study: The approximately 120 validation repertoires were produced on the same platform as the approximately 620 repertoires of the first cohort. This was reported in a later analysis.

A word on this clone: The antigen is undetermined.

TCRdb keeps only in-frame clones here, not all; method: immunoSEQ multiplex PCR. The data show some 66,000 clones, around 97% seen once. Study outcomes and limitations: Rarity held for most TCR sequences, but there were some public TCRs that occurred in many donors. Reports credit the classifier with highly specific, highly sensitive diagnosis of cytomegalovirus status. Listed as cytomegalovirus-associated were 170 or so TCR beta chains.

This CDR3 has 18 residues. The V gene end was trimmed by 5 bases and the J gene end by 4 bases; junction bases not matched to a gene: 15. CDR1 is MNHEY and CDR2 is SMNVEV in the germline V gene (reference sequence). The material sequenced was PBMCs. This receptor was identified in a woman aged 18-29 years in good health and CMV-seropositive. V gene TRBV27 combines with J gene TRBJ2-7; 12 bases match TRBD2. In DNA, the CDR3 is TGTGCCAGCAGTAAGACGGGACTAGCGGGTGGGGTATCTTACGAGCAGTACTTC. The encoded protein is CASSKTGLAGGVSYEQYF.